These 18 T cell receptor beta chains originate from one sample sequenced in a study of T cell changes during pregnancy in multiple sclerosis. TCRdb keeps only in-frame clones here, not all; method: immunoSEQ multiplex PCR. The sample carries approximately 58,000 clones, around 92% recorded once. The sequencing here drew on peripheral blood, taken in the second trimester of pregnancy. The receptors were sampled from a female donor in good health, enrolled as a control in a pregnancy study.

The chain is built from TRBV30 and TRBJ2-3, with D possibly TRBD2 on 5 matching bases. This CDR3 spans 13 amino acids. V was trimmed by 4 bases and J by 4 bases, leaving 12 bases between them. CDR1 and CDR2 from the germline V gene are GTSNPN and SVGIG (reference sequence). CDR3 nucleotides: TGTGCCTGGACTTTGGGGAGCGCAGATACGCAGTATTTT. Residues: CAWTLGSADTQYF.

The chain couples TRBV29-1 to TRBJ2-1; the match to TRBD2 covers 8 bases. CDR3 size: 14 residues. Germline V gene lookup returns CDR1 SQVTM and CDR2 ANQGSEA. V lost 7 bases, J lost 2 bases, and 7 bases stayed unmatched. CDR3 nucleotide sequence: TGCAGCGCTAACCAGCGGGGGCCCTACAATGAGCAGTTCTTC. Its translation: CSANQRGPYNEQFF.

In its sample, this clone was seen a few times. The chain recombines TRBV30 with TRBJ1-1; D is ambiguous. This CDR3 contains 14 residues. The germline CDR1 and CDR2 sequences are GTSNPN and SVGIG (reference sequence). V was pared by 1 base and J by 3 bases, with 12 bases between. CDR3 bases: TGTGCCTGGAGTGGGACGGGGTGGGACACTGAAGCTTTCTTT. This translates into CAWSGTGWDTEAFF.

The chain uses TRBV5-8 and TRBJ1-5, with a weak D call TRBD1 (5 bases). Trimming cost V 4 bases and J 3 bases, with 17 bases left between them. The CDR3 length is 16 residues. The V gene's germline CDR1 is SGHTS and CDR2 YDEGEE. In DNA form, the CDR3 reads TGTGCCAGCAGCCGCGCCGGGGGAGTCGTCAATCAGCCCCAGCATTTT. Translated: CASSRAGGVVNQPQHF.

The chain combines TRBV18 with TRBJ2-1; D remains ambiguous. The germline V and J ends were trimmed by 5 bases and 2 bases, with 13 bases remaining between them. Germline V gene lookup returns CDR1 KGHSH and CDR2 LQKENI. CDR3 length equals 15 residues. The CDR3: CASSATDPPYNEQFF. The CDR3 nucleotides are TGTGCCAGCTCAGCGACTGACCCGCCCTACAATGAGCAGTTCTTC.

CDR3 nucleotide sequence: TGTGCCAGCAGTTTTAAGGGACTCCAAGCCTACGAGCAGTACTTC. Translation: CASSFKGLQAYEQYF. This chain joins TRBV27 and TRBJ2-7; D possibly corresponds to TRBD2 (6 bases). The CDR3 is 15 residues long. Deletions cut 3 bases from V and 2 bases from J, with 14 bases between. Germline CDR1 reads MNHEY; CDR2 reads SMNVEV (reference sequence).

The V call is TRBV10-3, the J call TRBJ2-6, with D possibly being TRBD1 (5 bases). Trimming stripped 8 bases from V and 1 base from J, with 9 bases between. Looked up from germline, CDR1 is ENHRY and CDR2 is SYGVKD. The CDR3 runs to 14 residues. Written as DNA, the CDR3 is TGTGCCATCGGACCAGGGTCTGGGGCCAACGTCCTGACTTTC. This gives the protein CAIGPGSGANVLTF.

Here the CDR3 DNA reads TGTGCCAGCAGCTTAGTTGACAGGGGCGGCACTGAAGCTTTCTTT. Translated, it gives CASSLVDRGGTEAFF. The V and J genes are TRBV7-8 and TRBJ1-1, with TRBD1 identical over 8 bases. Trimming cost V 1 base and J 4 bases; bases outside gene matches: 5. CDR1 is SGHVS and CDR2 is FQNEAQ in the germline V gene. The CDR3 runs 15 residues.

The gene calls are TRBV28 and TRBJ2-2; 7 bases align to TRBD1. Trimming removed 3 bases from V and 0 bases from J; junction bases left unmatched: 4. Germline-derived CDR1 and CDR2 are MDHEN and SYDVKM. The CDR3 sequence is 16 residues long. The CDR3 loop reads CASSFSDRANTGELFF. As DNA, the CDR3 is TGTGCCAGCAGTTTTTCCGACAGGGCGAACACCGGGGAGCTGTTTTTT.

This clone showed up just a few times. This chain links TRBV29-1 with TRBJ1-1, with unresolved D. V was pared by 4 bases and J by 5 bases, with 8 bases between. Per the germline V gene, CDR1 is SQVTM and CDR2 is ANQGSEA. The CDR3 loop spans 11 amino acids. CDR3 in amino acids: CSVGSLTEAFF. In DNA, the CDR3 is TGCAGCGTTGGTAGTCTGACTGAAGCTTTCTTT.

The J gene is TRBJ2-2, the V gene TRBV5-4, with D unclear. Germline-derived CDR1 and CDR2 are SGHNT and YYREEE (reference sequence). CDR3 length: 12 residues. Trimming shortened V by 9 bases and J by 6 bases, and 12 bases separated the two germline ends. CDR3 DNA: TGTGCCACCACCACGCGCCCCGGGGAGCTGTTTTTT. It codes for CATTTRPGELFF.

The chain is built from TRBV5-1 and TRBJ2-4, with a weak D call TRBD1 (6 bases). This CDR3 region has 17 residues. Germline-derived CDR1 and CDR2 are SGHRS and YFSETQ. V was pared by 4 bases and J by 7 bases, with 24 bases between. The DNA of the CDR3 is TGCGCCAGCAGCCCCTCCCGGGACACCCCATCGGGGAACATTCAGTACTTC. This sequence encodes CASSPSRDTPSGNIQYF. Based on the CDR3 plus reference TRBV5-1 and TRBJ2-4, the full variable domain is KAGVTQTPRYLIKTRGQQVTLSCSPISGHRSVSWYQQTPGQGLQFLFEYFSETQRNKGNFPGRFSGRQFSNSRSEMNVSTLELGDSALYLCASSPSRDTPSGNIQYFGAGTRLSVL.

V and J are TRBV9 and TRBJ1-3; 9 bases match TRBD1. The CDR3 consists of 16 residues. The trim removed 5 bases at V and 0 bases at J, leaving 6 bases unmatched. Germline CDR1 SGDLS, CDR2 YYNGEE. CDR3 in DNA: TGTGCCAGCAGTCCCGGGACAGGGAACTCTGGAAACACCATATATTTT. Residues: CASSPGTGNSGNTIYF.

This clone has a single count. V and J are TRBV7-9 and TRBJ2-2; 11 bases line up with TRBD2. The CDR3 is 17 amino acids. Per germline, CDR1 SEHNR and CDR2 FQNEAQ (reference sequence). Unmatched junction bases numbered 10, after V lost 7 bases and J lost 3 bases. The CDR3 DNA follows: TGTGCCAGCACCTATCCTAGCGGGGGGACCTACACCGGGGAGCTGTTTTTT. It specifies CASTYPSGGTYTGELFF.

This clone was recorded only once. The gene calls are TRBV6-1 and TRBJ2-7, with TRBD1 identical over 10 bases. From germline, CDR1 is MNHNS and CDR2 SASEGT. This CDR3 contains 15 residues. With V trimmed by 3 bases and J by 0 bases, 2 bases remained unmatched. CDR3 bases: TGTGCCAGCAGTGAGGGACAGGGGAGCTCCTACGAGCAGTACTTC. Amino acid sequence: CASSEGQGSSYEQYF.

CDR3 nucleotides: TGTGCCAGCACCCCGCTAGCCGGGCCAGGTGAGCAGTTCTTC. Protein product: CASTPLAGPGEQFF. The chain carries TRBV7-9 and TRBJ2-1; a weak D match, TRBD2 (5 bases). The CDR3 loop spans 14 amino acids. V lost 7 bases and J lost 9, with 19 bases in between. The V gene's germline CDR1 is SEHNR and CDR2 FQNEAQ (reference sequence).

The V and J genes are TRBV18 and TRBJ2-1, with TRBD2 matching 8 bases. The V and J ends lost 6 bases and 4 bases, in that order; junction bases with no gene match: 8. The CDR3 runs to 15 residues. Germline CDR1 KGHSH, CDR2 LQKENI. Here the CDR3 reads CASSTSSGLYNEQFF. The CDR3 DNA follows: TGTGCCAGCTCGACCTCTAGCGGGTTGTACAATGAGCAGTTCTTC.

The V call is TRBV7-3, the J call TRBJ2-7, with a weak D call TRBD2 (5 bases). Per germline, CDR1 SGHTA and CDR2 FQGTGA. Trimming removed 5 bases from V and 0 bases from J, with 17 bases in between. The CDR3 loop spans 16 amino acids. The CDR3 nucleotides are TGTGCCAGCAGCGCGGGCGGGTCCAAACCCTCCTACGAGCAGTACTTC. Its protein product is CASSAGGSKPSYEQYF.